The rows below give T cell receptor beta chains drawn from one sample of a study of cytomegalovirus exposure and HLA in healthy donors. Sequencing used immunoSEQ multiplex PCR; TCRdb keeps in-frame clones, though not all of them. Here the sample spans about 97,000 clones, roughly two thirds being singletons. Sequenced sample: PBMCs. The receptor set was obtained from a man aged 40-49 years in good health and CMV-seronegative. Each CDR3 is given with its conserved first and last residue. Each record gives: CDR3 protein, CDR3 DNA, clone size, J gene, V gene, D gene. D genes are given only for firm matches. Clone sizes are given selectively: once, few, many, or a class where the clone is expanded.

CDR3 protein: CASSPGLTTATEAFF; CDR3 DNA: TGCGCCAGCAGCCCGGGACTTACTACCGCCACTGAAGCTTTCTTT; clone size: NA; J gene: TRBJ1-1; V gene: TRBV5-1; D gene: NA
CDR3 protein: CAIRGPHQDEQYF; CDR3 DNA: TGTGCCATCAGGGGGCCCCACCAGGACGAGCAGTACTTC; clone size: NA; J gene: TRBJ2-7; V gene: TRBV10-3; D gene: NA
CDR3 protein: CAWSSSGTSRQYF; CDR3 DNA: TGTGCCTGGAGTAGTAGCGGGACAAGCCGGCAGTACTTC; clone size: few; J gene: TRBJ2-7; V gene: TRBV30; D gene: TRBD2
CDR3 protein: CASSLAGTSGADTQYF; CDR3 DNA: TGCGCCAGCAGCTTGGCCGGGACTAGCGGGGCAGATACGCAGTATTTT; clone size: NA; J gene: TRBJ2-3; V gene: TRBV5-1; D gene: TRBD2
CDR3 protein: CASSLGRGNEQFF; CDR3 DNA: TGTGCCAGCAGTTTAGGTCGGGGGAATGAGCAGTTCTTC; clone size: NA; J gene: TRBJ2-1; V gene: TRBV27; D gene: NA
CDR3 protein: CASSQGGGSSYEQYF; CDR3 DNA: TGTGCCAGCAGCCAAGGGGGGGGCAGCTCCTACGAGCAGTACTTC; clone size: NA; J gene: TRBJ2-7; V gene: TRBV4-2; D gene: NA
CDR3 protein: CASTPRGQEGQPQHF; CDR3 DNA: TGTGCCAGCACCCCACGCGGGCAGGAGGGTCAGCCCCAGCATTTT; clone size: few; J gene: TRBJ1-5; V gene: TRBV6-6; D gene: NA
CDR3 protein: CASLRHHSNQPQHF; CDR3 DNA: TGTGCCAGTCTTCGACACCATAGCAATCAGCCCCAGCATTTT; clone size: NA; J gene: TRBJ1-5; V gene: TRBV28; D gene: NA
CDR3 protein: CASSLRREPTNEKLFF; CDR3 DNA: TGTGCCAGCAGCTTGAGGCGGGAACCAACTAATGAAAAACTGTTTTTT; clone size: NA; J gene: TRBJ1-4; V gene: TRBV7-8; D gene: NA
CDR3 protein: CASGLSRSSYNEQFF; CDR3 DNA: TGTGCTAGTGGTTTGTCCAGAAGCTCCTACAATGAGCAGTTCTTC; clone size: once; J gene: TRBJ2-1; V gene: TRBV12-5; D gene: NA
CDR3 protein: CASGGVGHYGYTF; CDR3 DNA: TGTGCCAGCGGAGGGGTCGGTCACTATGGCTACACCTTC; clone size: once; J gene: TRBJ1-2; V gene: TRBV2; D gene: NA
CDR3 protein: CASSNDRYQEKLFF; CDR3 DNA: TGTGCCAGCAGCAACGACAGGTATCAAGAAAAACTGTTTTTT; clone size: NA; J gene: TRBJ1-4; V gene: TRBV5-4; D gene: NA
CDR3 protein: CASSTPWGLTTEAFF; CDR3 DNA: TGTGCCAGTAGTACCCCGTGGGGGCTGACCACTGAAGCTTTCTTT; clone size: few; J gene: TRBJ1-1; V gene: TRBV19; D gene: NA
CDR3 protein: CASSQAGTGGYGYTF; CDR3 DNA: TGTGCCAGCAGCCAGGCCGGGACAGGGGGCTATGGCTACACCTTC; clone size: NA; J gene: TRBJ1-2; V gene: TRBV14; D gene: TRBD1
CDR3 protein: CASRTGTHTQYF; CDR3 DNA: TGTGCCAGCAGGACAGGGACGCATACGCAGTATTTT; clone size: NA; J gene: TRBJ2-3; V gene: TRBV7-6; D gene: TRBD1
CDR3 protein: CASSLPPGFGSNQPQHF; CDR3 DNA: TGTGCCAGCAGCCTCCCCCCAGGGTTCGGTTCAAATCAGCCCCAGCATTTT; clone size: once; J gene: TRBJ1-5; V gene: TRBV7-8; D gene: NA
CDR3 protein: CASSYIGLVGNEQFF; CDR3 DNA: TGTGCCAGCAGTTACATCGGACTGGTTGGAAATGAGCAGTTCTTC; clone size: NA; J gene: TRBJ2-1; V gene: TRBV6-5; D gene: NA
CDR3 protein: CASSLGSGQGYGYTF; CDR3 DNA: TGCGCCAGCAGCTTGGGATCGGGACAGGGCTATGGCTACACCTTC; clone size: NA; J gene: TRBJ1-2; V gene: TRBV5-1; D gene: TRBD1
CDR3 protein: CASSPGLAADTQYF; CDR3 DNA: TGTGCCAGCAGCCCCGGACTAGCTGCGGATACGCAGTATTTT; clone size: once; J gene: TRBJ2-3; V gene: TRBV27; D gene: TRBD2
CDR3 protein: CASSFITGELFF; CDR3 DNA: TGTGCCAGCAGCTTTATCACCGGGGAGCTGTTTTTT; clone size: NA; J gene: TRBJ2-2; V gene: TRBV7-9; D gene: NA
CDR3 protein: CASSVAGGRGDGYTF; CDR3 DNA: TGTGCCAGCAGCGTAGCCGGCGGCAGAGGAGATGGCTACACCTTC; clone size: NA; J gene: TRBJ1-2; V gene: TRBV9; D gene: NA
CDR3 protein: CASSLGMGASSYEQYF; CDR3 DNA: TGTGCCAGCAGCTTGGGTATGGGGGCCTCTTCCTACGAGCAGTACTTC; clone size: NA; J gene: TRBJ2-7; V gene: TRBV5-4; D gene: NA
CDR3 protein: CASSMGGANNQPQHF; CDR3 DNA: TGTGCCAGTAGTATGGGGGGGGCGAACAATCAGCCCCAGCATTTT; clone size: NA; J gene: TRBJ1-5; V gene: TRBV19; D gene: NA
CDR3 protein: CASSRDYFYEQYF; CDR3 DNA: TGTGCCAGCTCAAGGGACTATTTCTACGAGCAGTACTTC; clone size: NA; J gene: TRBJ2-7; V gene: TRBV7-8; D gene: TRBD2
CDR3 protein: CASSIWTAGELFF; CDR3 DNA: TGTGCCAGCAGTATATGGACAGCCGGGGAGCTGTTTTTT; clone size: NA; J gene: TRBJ2-2; V gene: TRBV27; D gene: NA
CDR3 protein: CASSLPTGESTDTQYF; CDR3 DNA: TGCGCCAGCAGCTTGCCGACAGGAGAAAGCACAGATACGCAGTATTTT; clone size: NA; J gene: TRBJ2-3; V gene: TRBV5-1; D gene: NA
CDR3 protein: CASSAFLTGKGAFF; CDR3 DNA: TGTGCCAGCAGCGCTTTCTTAACAGGAAAAGGGGCTTTCTTT; clone size: NA; J gene: TRBJ1-1; V gene: TRBV7-9; D gene: NA
CDR3 protein: CAWTGGAGSPLHF; CDR3 DNA: TGTGCCTGGACCGGGGGGGCGGGTTCACCCCTCCACTTT; clone size: NA; J gene: TRBJ1-6; V gene: TRBV30; D gene: NA
CDR3 protein: CASTRGVDYEQYF; CDR3 DNA: TGTGCCAGCACCCGGGGGGTGGACTACGAGCAGTACTTC; clone size: NA; J gene: TRBJ2-7; V gene: TRBV5-6; D gene: TRBD2
CDR3 protein: CASTYGSQETQYF; CDR3 DNA: TGTGCCAGCACGTACGGGAGCCAAGAGACCCAGTACTTC; clone size: NA; J gene: TRBJ2-5; V gene: TRBV6-5; D gene: NA
CDR3 protein: CASSEGTVGTQYF; CDR3 DNA: TGTGCCAGCAGTGAAGGGACAGTGGGTACGCAGTATTTT; clone size: NA; J gene: TRBJ2-3; V gene: TRBV6-1; D gene: NA
CDR3 protein: CASSPRHTSGGAGMETQYF; CDR3 DNA: TGCGCCAGCAGCCCAAGACACACTAGCGGGGGGGCTGGTATGGAGACCCAGTACTTC; clone size: NA; J gene: TRBJ2-5; V gene: TRBV4-1; D gene: TRBD2
CDR3 protein: CASSLGGNEKLFF; CDR3 DNA: TGTGCCAGCTCCCTGGGGGGGAATGAAAAACTGTTTTTT; clone size: NA; J gene: TRBJ1-4; V gene: TRBV19; D gene: NA
CDR3 protein: CASSLAGTGNYGYTF; CDR3 DNA: TGTGCCAGCAGCTTAGCGGGGACAGGGAACTATGGCTACACCTTC; clone size: NA; J gene: TRBJ1-2; V gene: TRBV7-2; D gene: TRBD1
CDR3 protein: CSAIARGWNTEAFF; CDR3 DNA: TGCAGCGCCATCGCAAGGGGCTGGAACACTGAAGCTTTCTTT; clone size: NA; J gene: TRBJ1-1; V gene: TRBV29-1; D gene: NA
CDR3 protein: CAISEFLASTDTQYF; CDR3 DNA: TGTGCCATCAGTGAGTTTCTAGCGAGCACAGATACGCAGTATTTT; clone size: few; J gene: TRBJ2-3; V gene: TRBV10-3; D gene: NA
CDR3 protein: CASSYWTGSSGANVLTF; CDR3 DNA: TGTGCCAGCAGCTATTGGACCGGGAGCTCTGGGGCCAACGTCCTGACTTTC; clone size: NA; J gene: TRBJ2-6; V gene: TRBV7-6; D gene: NA
CDR3 protein: CASSLVQNSGANVLTF; CDR3 DNA: TGTGCCAGCAGCTTGGTACAGAACTCTGGGGCCAACGTCCTGACTTTC; clone size: NA; J gene: TRBJ2-6; V gene: TRBV5-6; D gene: NA
CDR3 protein: CASSLWGDQETQYF; CDR3 DNA: TGCGCCAGCAGCTTATGGGGGGACCAAGAGACCCAGTACTTC; clone size: NA; J gene: TRBJ2-5; V gene: TRBV5-1; D gene: NA
CDR3 protein: CSGGGVTDTQYF; CDR3 DNA: TGCAGCGGGGGAGGGGTCACAGATACGCAGTATTTT; clone size: few; J gene: TRBJ2-3; V gene: TRBV29-1; D gene: TRBD2
CDR3 protein: CASSPGPGYEQYF; CDR3 DNA: TGTGCCAGCAGCCCGGGTCCGGGGTACGAGCAGTACTTC; clone size: NA; J gene: TRBJ2-7; V gene: TRBV25-1; D gene: NA
CDR3 protein: CASSTPRGGYGYTF; CDR3 DNA: TGTGCCAGCAGTACCCCCAGGGGTGGCTATGGCTACACCTTC; clone size: NA; J gene: TRBJ1-2; V gene: TRBV28; D gene: NA
CDR3 protein: CASSRHHTGELFF; CDR3 DNA: TGTGCCAGTAGTAGACACCACACCGGGGAGCTGTTTTTT; clone size: few; J gene: TRBJ2-2; V gene: TRBV19; D gene: NA
CDR3 protein: CASSYGTGGATQYF; CDR3 DNA: TGCGCCAGCAGCTACGGGACAGGGGGGGCGACCCAGTACTTC; clone size: NA; J gene: TRBJ2-5; V gene: TRBV5-1; D gene: TRBD1
CDR3 protein: CAWSTQYNEQFF; CDR3 DNA: TGTGCCTGGAGTACACAGTACAATGAGCAGTTCTTC; clone size: NA; J gene: TRBJ2-1; V gene: TRBV30; D gene: NA